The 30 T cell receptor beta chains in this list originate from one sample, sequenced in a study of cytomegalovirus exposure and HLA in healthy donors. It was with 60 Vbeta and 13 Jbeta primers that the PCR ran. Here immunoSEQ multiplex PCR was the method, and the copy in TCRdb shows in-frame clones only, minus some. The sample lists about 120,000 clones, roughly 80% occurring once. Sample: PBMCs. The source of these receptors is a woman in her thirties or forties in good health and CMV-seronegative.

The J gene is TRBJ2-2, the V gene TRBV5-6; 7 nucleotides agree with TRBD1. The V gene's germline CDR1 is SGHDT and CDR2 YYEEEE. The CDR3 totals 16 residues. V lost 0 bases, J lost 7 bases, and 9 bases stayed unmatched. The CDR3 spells CASSLGGQTSVGELFF. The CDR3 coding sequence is TGTGCCAGCAGCTTGGGGGGACAGACCTCTGTCGGGGAGCTGTTTTTT. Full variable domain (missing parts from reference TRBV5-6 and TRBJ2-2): DAGVTQSPTHLIKTRGQQVTLRCSPKSGHDTVSWYQQALGQGPQFIFQYYEEEERQRGNFPDRFSGHQFPNYSSELNVNALLLGDSALYLCASSLGGQTSVGELFFGEGSRLTVL.

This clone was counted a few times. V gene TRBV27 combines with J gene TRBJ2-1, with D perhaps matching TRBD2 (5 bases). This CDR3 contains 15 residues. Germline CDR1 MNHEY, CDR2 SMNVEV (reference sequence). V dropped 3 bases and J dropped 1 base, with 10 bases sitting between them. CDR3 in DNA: TGTGCCAGCAGTTTGGGAGCAGGATCCTACAATGAGCAGTTCTTC. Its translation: CASSLGAGSYNEQFF.

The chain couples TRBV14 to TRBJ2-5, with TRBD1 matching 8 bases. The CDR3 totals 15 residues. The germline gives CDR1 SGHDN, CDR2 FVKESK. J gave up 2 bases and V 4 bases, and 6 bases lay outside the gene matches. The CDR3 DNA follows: TGTGCCAGCAGCCGACGGACAGGGAATCAAGAGACCCAGTACTTC. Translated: CASSRRTGNQETQYF.

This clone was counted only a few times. The CDR3, as DNA: TGTGCCAGCAGCGGAATAGGGGGAAATGAAAAACTGTTTTTT. This encodes CASSGIGGNEKLFF. The chain couples TRBV9 to TRBJ1-4; possible D gene TRBD1, 6 bases. Per the germline V gene, CDR1 is SGDLS and CDR2 is YYNGEE. Trimming shortened V by 3 bases and J by 5 bases, and 11 bases separated the two germline ends. The CDR3 is made up of 14 amino acids.

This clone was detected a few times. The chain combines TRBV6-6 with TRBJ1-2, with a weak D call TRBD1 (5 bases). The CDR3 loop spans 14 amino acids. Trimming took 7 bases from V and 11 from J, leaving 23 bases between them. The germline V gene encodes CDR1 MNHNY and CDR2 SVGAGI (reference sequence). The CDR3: CASTQTGTAGRYTF. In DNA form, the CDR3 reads TGTGCCAGCACCCAGACCGGGACCGCTGGGAGGTACACCTTC.

In DNA, the CDR3 is TGCGCCAGCAGTGCTCTGGGCAGACCAAATTCACCCCTCCACTTT. Its protein product is CASSALGRPNSPLHF. V usage is TRBV5-1 and J usage is TRBJ1-6; D gene uncertain. Trimming pared 5 bases from V and 7 bases from J, leaving 16 bases between. The CDR3 is 15 residues long. Germline values: CDR1 SGHRS, CDR2 YFSETQ.

This CDR3 reads CASSLVAFTDTQYF. CDR3 in DNA: TGTGCCAGCAGCTTAGTCGCGTTCACAGATACGCAGTATTTT. This chain joins TRBV7-8 and TRBJ2-3; no clear D gene. CDR3 length: 14 amino acids. Germline V lookup: CDR1 SGHVS, CDR2 FQNEAQ. V lost 1 base to trimming and J lost 2 bases, with 7 bases between them.

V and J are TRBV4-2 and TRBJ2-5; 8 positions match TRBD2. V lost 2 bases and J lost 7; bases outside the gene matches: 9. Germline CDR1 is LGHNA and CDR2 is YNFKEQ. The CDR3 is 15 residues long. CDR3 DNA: TGTGCCAGCAGCCAAAACAGCGGGGGTCGGGGGACCCAGTACTTC. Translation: CASSQNSGGRGTQYF.

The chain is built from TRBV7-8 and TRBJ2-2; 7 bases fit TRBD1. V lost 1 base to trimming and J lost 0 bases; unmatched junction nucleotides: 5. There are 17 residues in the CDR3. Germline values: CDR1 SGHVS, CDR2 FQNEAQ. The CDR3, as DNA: TGTGCCAGCAGCTTAGACGGGCAGGGGGCGAACACCGGGGAGCTGTTTTTT. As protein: CASSLDGQGANTGELFF.

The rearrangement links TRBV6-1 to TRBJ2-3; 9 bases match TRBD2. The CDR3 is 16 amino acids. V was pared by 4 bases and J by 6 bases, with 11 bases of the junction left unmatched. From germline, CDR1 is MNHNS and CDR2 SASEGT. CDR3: CASSGLAEGLGDTQYF. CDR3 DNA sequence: TGTGCCAGCAGTGGACTAGCGGAGGGGCTGGGTGATACGCAGTATTTT.

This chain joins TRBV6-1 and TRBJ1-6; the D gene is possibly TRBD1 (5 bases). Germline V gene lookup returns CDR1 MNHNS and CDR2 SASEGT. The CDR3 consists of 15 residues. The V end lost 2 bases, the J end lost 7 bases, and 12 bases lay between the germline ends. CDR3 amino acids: CASSEIGGWNSPLHF. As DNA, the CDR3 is TGTGCCAGCAGTGAAATCGGGGGATGGAATTCACCCCTCCACTTT.

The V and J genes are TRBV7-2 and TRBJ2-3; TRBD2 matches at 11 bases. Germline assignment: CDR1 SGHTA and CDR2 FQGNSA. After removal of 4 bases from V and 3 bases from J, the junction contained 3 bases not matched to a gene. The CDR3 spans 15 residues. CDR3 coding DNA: TGTGCCAGCAGCTCTAGCGGGGGGAAAACAGATACGCAGTATTTT. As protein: CASSSSGGKTDTQYF.

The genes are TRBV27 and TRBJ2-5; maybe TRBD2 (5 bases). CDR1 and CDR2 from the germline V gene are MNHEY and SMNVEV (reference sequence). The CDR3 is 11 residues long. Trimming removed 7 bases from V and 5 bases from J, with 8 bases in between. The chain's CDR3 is CASTRGETQYF. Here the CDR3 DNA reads TGTGCCAGCACTCGAGGGGAGACCCAGTACTTC.

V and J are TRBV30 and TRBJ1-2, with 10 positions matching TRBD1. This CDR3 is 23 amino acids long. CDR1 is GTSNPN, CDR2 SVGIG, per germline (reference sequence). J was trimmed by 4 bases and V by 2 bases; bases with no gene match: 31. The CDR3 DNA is TGTGCCTGGAGTCGAGGGACAGGGGCCTATGGCTACACCTTTTCAGAAGGGGCCTATGGCTACACCTTC. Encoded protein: CAWSRGTGAYGYTFSEGAYGYTF. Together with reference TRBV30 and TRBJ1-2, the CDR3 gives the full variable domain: SQTIHQWPATLVQPVGSPLSLECTVEGTSNPNLYWYRQAAGRGLQLLFYSVGIGQISSEVPQNLSASRPQDRQFILSSKKLLLSDSGFYLCAWSRGTGAYGYTFSEGAYGYTFGSGTRLTVV.

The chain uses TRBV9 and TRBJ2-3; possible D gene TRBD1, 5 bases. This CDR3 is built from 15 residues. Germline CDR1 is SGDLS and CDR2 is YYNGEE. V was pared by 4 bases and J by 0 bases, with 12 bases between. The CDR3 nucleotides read TGTGCCAGCAGCATGGAGACAGCGAGCACAGATACGCAGTATTTT. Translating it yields CASSMETASTDTQYF.

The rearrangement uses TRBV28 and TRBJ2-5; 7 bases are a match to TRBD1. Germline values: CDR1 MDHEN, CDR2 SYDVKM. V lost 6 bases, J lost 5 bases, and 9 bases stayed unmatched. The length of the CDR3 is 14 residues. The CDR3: CASRLTGSLETQYF. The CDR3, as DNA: TGTGCCAGCAGGCTGACAGGGTCTCTGGAGACCCAGTACTTC.

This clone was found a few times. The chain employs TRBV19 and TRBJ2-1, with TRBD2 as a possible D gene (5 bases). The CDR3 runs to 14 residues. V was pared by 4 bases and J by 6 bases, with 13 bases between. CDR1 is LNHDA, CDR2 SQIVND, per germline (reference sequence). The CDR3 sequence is CASSKNRGGNEQFF. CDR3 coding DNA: TGTGCCAGTAGTAAGAATCGGGGTGGCAATGAGCAGTTCTTC. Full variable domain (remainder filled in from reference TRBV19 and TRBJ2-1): DGGITQSPKYLFRKEGQNVTLSCEQNLNHDAMYWYRQDPGQGLRLIYYSQIVNDFQKGDIAEGYSVSREKKESFPLTVTSAQKNPTAFYLCASSKNRGGNEQFFGPGTRLTVL.

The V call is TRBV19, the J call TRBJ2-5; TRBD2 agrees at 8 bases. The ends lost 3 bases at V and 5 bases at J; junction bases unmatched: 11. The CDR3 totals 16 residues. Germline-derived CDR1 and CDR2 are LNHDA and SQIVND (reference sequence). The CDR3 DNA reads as TGTGCCAGTAGTATGCCACGCGGGGGGTCCAGGGAGACCCAGTACTTC. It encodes CASSMPRGGSRETQYF.

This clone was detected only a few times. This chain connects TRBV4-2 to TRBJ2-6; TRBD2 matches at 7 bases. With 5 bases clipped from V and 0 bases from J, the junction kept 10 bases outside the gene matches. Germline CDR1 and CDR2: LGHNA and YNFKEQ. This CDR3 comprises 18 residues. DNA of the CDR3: TGTGCCAGCAGCGCTGGGGGGGAGGGGCTCTCTGGGGCCAACGTCCTGACTTTC. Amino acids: CASSAGGEGLSGANVLTF.

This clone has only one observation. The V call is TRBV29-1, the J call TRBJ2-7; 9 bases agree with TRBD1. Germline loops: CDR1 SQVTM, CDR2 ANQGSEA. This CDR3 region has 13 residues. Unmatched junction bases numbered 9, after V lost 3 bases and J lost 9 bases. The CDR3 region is CSVERDRAAGQYF. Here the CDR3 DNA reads TGCAGCGTTGAGAGGGACAGGGCCGCCGGGCAGTACTTC.

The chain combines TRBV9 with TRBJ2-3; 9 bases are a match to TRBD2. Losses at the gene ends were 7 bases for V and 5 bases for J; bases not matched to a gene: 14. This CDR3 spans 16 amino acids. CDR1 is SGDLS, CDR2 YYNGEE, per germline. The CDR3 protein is CASGRATSGGGDTQYF. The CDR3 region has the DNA TGTGCCAGCGGTAGGGCGACTAGCGGAGGGGGAGATACGCAGTATTTT.

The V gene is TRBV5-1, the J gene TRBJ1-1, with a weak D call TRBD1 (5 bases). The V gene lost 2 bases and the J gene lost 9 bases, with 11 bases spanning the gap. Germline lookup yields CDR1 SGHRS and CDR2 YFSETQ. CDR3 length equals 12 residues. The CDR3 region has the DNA TGCGCCAGCAGCTTCGGCCGGGGGAAAGCTTTCTTT. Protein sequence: CASSFGRGKAFF. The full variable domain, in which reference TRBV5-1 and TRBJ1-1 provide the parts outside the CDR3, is KAGVTQTPRYLIKTRGQQVTLSCSPISGHRSVSWYQQTPGQGLQFLFEYFSETQRNKGNFPGRFSGRQFSNSRSEMNVSTLELGDSALYLCASSFGRGKAFFGQGTRLTVV.

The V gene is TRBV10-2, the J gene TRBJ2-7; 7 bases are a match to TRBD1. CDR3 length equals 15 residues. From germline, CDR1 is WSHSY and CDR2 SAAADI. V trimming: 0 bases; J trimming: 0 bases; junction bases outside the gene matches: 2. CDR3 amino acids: CASSESTGSSYEQYF. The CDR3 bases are TGCGCCAGCAGTGAGTCGACAGGGAGCTCCTACGAGCAGTACTTC.

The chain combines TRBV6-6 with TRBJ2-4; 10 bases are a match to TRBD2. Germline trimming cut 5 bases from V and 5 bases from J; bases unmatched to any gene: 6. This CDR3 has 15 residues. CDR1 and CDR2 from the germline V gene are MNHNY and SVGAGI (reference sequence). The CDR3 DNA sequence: TGTGCCAGCAGTCGTAGCGGGGGGCGGGAAAACATTCAGTACTTC. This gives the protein CASSRSGGRENIQYF.

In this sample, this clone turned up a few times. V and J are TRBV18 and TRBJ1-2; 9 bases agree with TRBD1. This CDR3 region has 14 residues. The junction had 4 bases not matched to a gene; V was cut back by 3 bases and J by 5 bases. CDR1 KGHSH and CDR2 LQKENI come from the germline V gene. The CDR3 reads CASSPPTGGYGYTF. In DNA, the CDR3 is TGTGCCAGCTCACCCCCGACAGGGGGGTATGGCTACACCTTC.

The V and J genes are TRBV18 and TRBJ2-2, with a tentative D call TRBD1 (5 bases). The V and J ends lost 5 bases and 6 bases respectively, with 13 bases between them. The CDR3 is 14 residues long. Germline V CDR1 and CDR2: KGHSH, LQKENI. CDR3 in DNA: TGTGCCAGCTCAACAGGATCATGGGCCGGGGAGCTGTTTTTT. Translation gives CASSTGSWAGELFF.

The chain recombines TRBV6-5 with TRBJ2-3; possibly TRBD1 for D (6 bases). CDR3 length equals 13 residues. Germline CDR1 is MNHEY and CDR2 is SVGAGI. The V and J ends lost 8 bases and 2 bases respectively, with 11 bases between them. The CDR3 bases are TGTGCCAGCTCCCGACAGGTCACAGATACGCAGTATTTT. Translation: CASSRQVTDTQYF.

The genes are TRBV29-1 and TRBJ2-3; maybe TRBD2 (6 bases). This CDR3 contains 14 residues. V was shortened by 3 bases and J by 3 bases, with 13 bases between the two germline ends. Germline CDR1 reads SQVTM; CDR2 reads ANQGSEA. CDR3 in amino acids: CSVDREFGTDTQYF. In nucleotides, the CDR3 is TGCAGCGTTGATCGGGAGTTCGGGACAGATACGCAGTATTTT.

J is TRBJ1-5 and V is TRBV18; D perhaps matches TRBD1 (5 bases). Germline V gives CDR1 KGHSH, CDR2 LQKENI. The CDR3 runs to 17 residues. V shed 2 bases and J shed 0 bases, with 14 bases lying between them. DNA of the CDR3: TGTGCCAGCTCACCATTAGTCTTGGGGCTTAGCAATCAGCCCCAGCATTTT. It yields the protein CASSPLVLGLSNQPQHF.

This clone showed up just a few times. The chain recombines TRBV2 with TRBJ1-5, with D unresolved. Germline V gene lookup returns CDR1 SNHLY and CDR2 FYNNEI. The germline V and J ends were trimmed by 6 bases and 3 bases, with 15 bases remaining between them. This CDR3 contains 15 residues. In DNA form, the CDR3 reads TGTGCCAGCAGGAATCGCGCGGCGGCCAATCAGCCCCAGCATTTT. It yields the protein CASRNRAAANQPQHF.